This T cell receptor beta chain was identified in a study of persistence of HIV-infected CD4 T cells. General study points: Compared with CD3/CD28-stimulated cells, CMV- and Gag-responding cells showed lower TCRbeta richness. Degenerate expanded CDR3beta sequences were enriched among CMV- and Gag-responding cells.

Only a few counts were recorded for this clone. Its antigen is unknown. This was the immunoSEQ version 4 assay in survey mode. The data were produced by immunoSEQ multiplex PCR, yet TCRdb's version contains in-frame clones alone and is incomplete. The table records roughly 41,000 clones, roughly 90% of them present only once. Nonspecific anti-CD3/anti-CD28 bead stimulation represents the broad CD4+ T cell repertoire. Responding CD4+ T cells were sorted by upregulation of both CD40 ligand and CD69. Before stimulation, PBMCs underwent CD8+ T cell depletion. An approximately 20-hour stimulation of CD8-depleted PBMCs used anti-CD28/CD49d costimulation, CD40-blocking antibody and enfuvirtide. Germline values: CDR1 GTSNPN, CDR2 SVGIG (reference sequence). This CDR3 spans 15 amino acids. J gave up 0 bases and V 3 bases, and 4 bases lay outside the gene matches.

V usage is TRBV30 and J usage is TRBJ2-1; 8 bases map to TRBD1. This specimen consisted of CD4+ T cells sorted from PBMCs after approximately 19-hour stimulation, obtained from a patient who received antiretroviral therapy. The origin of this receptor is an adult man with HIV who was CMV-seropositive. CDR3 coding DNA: TGTGCCTGGAGCAAGGGGACAGGCTCCTACAATGAGCAGTTCTTC. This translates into CAWSKGTGSYNEQFF.